What follows are 32 T cell receptor beta chains derived from one specimen sequenced in a study of OX40 agonist ivuxolimab in advanced cancers. TCRdb's table, derived via immunoSEQ multiplex PCR, lists solely in-frame clones and lacks some. The sample consists of 20,000 or so clones, around 91% of them appearing once. Sequencing was performed on CD4+ or CD8+ T cells sorted from blood, taken in a trial of the OX40 agonist ivuxolimab. The receptors shown here come from an adult with an advanced solid tumor such as melanoma, head and neck, liver or kidney cancer.

The rearrangement uses TRBV18 and TRBJ2-1, with 7 nucleotides matching TRBD2. Looked up from germline, CDR1 is KGHSH and CDR2 is LQKENI. The CDR3 totals 18 residues. V was clipped by 3 bases and J by 5 bases; unmatched bases: 16. CDR3 in DNA: TGTGCCAGCTCACCGCCTTTAATAGCGGGCCTTTCCGACAATGAGCAGTTCTTC. Its translation: CASSPPLIAGLSDNEQFF.

This chain links TRBV27 with TRBJ2-7; D possibly corresponds to TRBD1 (5 bases). The germline V gene encodes CDR1 MNHEY and CDR2 SMNVEV (reference sequence). V shed 3 bases and J shed 6 bases, with 12 bases lying between them. The CDR3 is made up of 13 amino acids. CDR3 coding DNA: TGTGCCAGCAGTTTGGGGCTAAGCGCCGAGCAGTACTTC. Its translation: CASSLGLSAEQYF.

The CDR3 DNA sequence: TGTGCCAGCAGTTTAGCCGGGACTAGTGGGGTCGGTCGCTACGAGCAGTACTTC. As protein: CASSLAGTSGVGRYEQYF. The V call is TRBV28, the J call TRBJ2-7; 8 nucleotides align to TRBD2. The CDR3 extends over 18 amino acids. V dropped 2 bases and J dropped 3; count of bases not matched to a gene: 15. Germline CDR1 and CDR2: MDHEN and SYDVKM.

The chain couples TRBV27 to TRBJ2-7; D not certain. Per germline, CDR1 MNHEY and CDR2 SMNVEV (reference sequence). This CDR3 contains 14 residues. V was cut by 2 bases and J by 2 bases, with 10 bases left in between. This CDR3 is CASSLVGSAYEQYF. CDR3 coding DNA: TGTGCCAGCAGTTTAGTGGGTTCGGCCTACGAGCAGTACTTC.

This rearrangement joins TRBV29-1 to TRBJ2-7; D is possibly TRBD1 or TRBD2 (5 bases each). Germline assignment: CDR1 SQVTM and CDR2 ANQGSEA. This CDR3 has 16 residues. The germline V and J ends were trimmed by 0 bases and 5 bases, with 20 bases remaining between them. CDR3 loop: CSVEEGSTSWGNEQYF. CDR3 DNA sequence: TGCAGCGTTGAAGAAGGAAGCACCTCCTGGGGGAACGAGCAGTACTTC.

The V gene is TRBV27, the J gene TRBJ2-7; D is unresolved. The germline gives CDR1 MNHEY, CDR2 SMNVEV (reference sequence). CDR3 length: 14 amino acids. The ends were cut back, 3 bases at V and 3 bases at J, with 12 bases in the middle. The CDR3 loop reads CASSFGASIYEQYF. The CDR3 nucleotides are TGTGCCAGCAGTTTCGGAGCGTCCATCTACGAGCAGTACTTC.

The chain employs TRBV20-1 and TRBJ2-5, with D tentatively TRBD1 (5 bases). This CDR3 is 11 amino acids long. Germline V gives CDR1 DFQATT, CDR2 SNEGSKA (reference sequence). The V gene lost 3 bases and the J gene lost 3 bases, with 5 bases spanning the gap. CDR3 DNA sequence: TGCAGTGCTAGGACAGAAGAGACCCAGTACTTC. Amino acid sequence: CSARTEETQYF.

The chain combines TRBV29-1 with TRBJ1-2; the D gene is possibly TRBD1 (5 bases). The CDR3 is made up of 13 amino acids. Germline assignment: CDR1 SQVTM and CDR2 ANQGSEA. The V end lost 5 bases, the J end lost 8 bases, and 18 bases lay between the germline ends. CDR3 sequence: CSVQGSIGSGYTF. CDR3 in DNA: TGCAGCGTTCAGGGTTCGATTGGGAGCGGCTACACCTTC.

As for this clone: An end of the junction differs from the germline gene, which may be a read error. The sample contains more than one DNA sequence encoding this CDR3. This chain connects TRBV7-9 to TRBJ1-2; D unclear. Germline V gene sequence: CDR1 SEHNR, CDR2 FQNEAQ (reference sequence). This CDR3 region has 15 residues. DNA of the CDR3: TGTGCCAGCAGCTTAGCTCAGGCGTCTAACTACGGCTACACCTTC. It is translated as CASSLAQASNYGYTF.

The chain is built from TRBV5-1 and TRBJ2-7, with 8 bases identical to TRBD2. With 1 base clipped from V and 3 bases from J, the junction kept 12 bases outside the gene matches. The CDR3 covers 17 residues. Germline CDR1 is SGHRS and CDR2 is YFSETQ. Written as DNA, the CDR3 is TGCGCCAGCAGCTTGTTCAGCGGGAGCCGGGAGGACTACGAGCAGTACTTC. Translating it yields CASSLFSGSREDYEQYF.

This chain uses TRBV7-3 with TRBJ2-1; TRBD2 aligns across 9 bases. The CDR3 has 14 residues. Germline V gene lookup returns CDR1 SGHTA and CDR2 FQGTGA. J gave up 5 bases and V 2 bases, and 1 base lay outside the gene matches. The chain's CDR3 is CASSLLAGHNEQFF. CDR3 nucleotide sequence: TGTGCCAGCAGCTTACTAGCGGGACACAATGAGCAGTTCTTC. Based on the CDR3 plus reference TRBV7-3 and TRBJ2-1, the full variable domain is GAGVSQTPSNKVTEKGKYVELRCDPISGHTALYWYRQSLGQGPEFLIYFQGTGAADDSGLPNDRFFAVRPEGSVSTLKIQRTERGDSAVYLCASSLLAGHNEQFFGPGTRLTVL.

This chain joins TRBV25-1 and TRBJ2-1; D ambiguous. Between the trimmed V and J ends, which lost 7 bases and 4 bases, there was a span of 11 bases. This CDR3 has 13 amino acids. Germline V gives CDR1 MGHDK, CDR2 SYGVNS. CDR3 bases: TGTGCCAGCACCCCCGGATCGTACAATGAGCAGTTCTTC. This encodes CASTPGSYNEQFF.

This clone was observed once. The V call is TRBV28, the J call TRBJ2-5, with 8 bases that match TRBD2. V gave up 4 bases and J gave up 6 bases; unmatched junction bases: 7. Germline CDR1 is MDHEN and CDR2 is SYDVKM. This CDR3 region has 14 residues. The CDR3 reads CASSSSGSRQTQYF. CDR3 nucleotides: TGTGCCAGCAGTTCCAGCGGGAGTCGGCAGACCCAGTACTTC.

V is TRBV9 and J is TRBJ1-6; D is unresolved. The germline V gene encodes CDR1 SGDLS and CDR2 YYNGEE. V lost 10 bases, J lost 3 bases, and 2 bases lay in between. The CDR3 consists of 10 residues. CDR3 DNA sequence: TGTGCCGGCTATAATTCACCCCTCCACTTT. Translated: CAGYNSPLHF. The full variable domain, rest sourced from reference TRBV9 and TRBJ1-6, is DSGVTQTPKHLITATGQRVTLRCSPRSGDLSVYWYQQSLDQGLQFLIQYYNGEERAKGNILERFSAQQFPDLHSELNLSSLELGDSALYFCAGYNSPLHFGNGTRLTVT.

The chain combines TRBV19 with TRBJ2-1, with D tentatively TRBD1 (6 bases). The CDR3 loop spans 15 amino acids. Trimming removed 6 bases at V and 4 bases at J, with 16 bases between. Germline V gene lookup returns CDR1 LNHDA and CDR2 SQIVND (reference sequence). CDR3 sequence (DNA): TGTGCCAGTAGACCGGGACATCGGGATTACAATGAGCAGTTCTTC. Encoded protein: CASRPGHRDYNEQFF.

The chain combines TRBV5-4 with TRBJ1-4; the D gene is possibly TRBD1 (5 bases). Trimming took 4 bases from V and 2 from J, leaving 12 bases between them. Looked up from germline, CDR1 is SGHNT and CDR2 is YYREEE (reference sequence). The CDR3 sequence is 15 residues long. CDR3 DNA sequence: TGTGCCAGCAGCCAGATGGGACGGACTAATGAAAAACTGTTTTTT. Its translation is CASSQMGRTNEKLFF.

The chain recombines TRBV28 with TRBJ2-1; 7 bases are a match to TRBD2. V trimming: 3 bases; J trimming: 4 bases; junction bases outside the gene matches: 9. Germline CDR1 reads MDHEN; CDR2 reads SYDVKM. The CDR3 runs to 16 residues. The CDR3 here is CASSFILAETYNEQFF. The CDR3 DNA follows: TGTGCCAGCAGTTTCATCCTAGCGGAGACATACAATGAGCAGTTCTTC.

The chain has TRBV27 and TRBJ1-4; D is uncertain. The CDR3 contains 14 residues. The germline V gene encodes CDR1 MNHEY and CDR2 SMNVEV (reference sequence). The ends were cut back, 3 bases at V and 4 bases at J, with 9 bases in the middle. The CDR3 spells CASSFSRINEKLFF. The DNA for the CDR3 is TGTGCCAGCAGTTTCTCACGGATTAATGAAAAACTGTTTTTT.

CDR3 in amino acids: CASSSPPGLTDTQYF. The DNA of the CDR3 is TGTGCCAGCAGTTCTCCACCGGGACTCACAGATACGCAGTATTTT. The chain joins TRBV27 to TRBJ2-3, with a weak D call TRBD2 (6 bases). CDR1 and CDR2 (germline): MNHEY, SMNVEV (reference sequence). CDR3 length equals 15 residues. Trimming shortened V by 4 bases and J by 2 bases, and 13 bases separated the two germline ends.

The J gene is TRBJ2-1, the V gene TRBV7-2, with D possibly TRBD2 on 5 matching bases. Per the germline V gene, CDR1 is SGHTA and CDR2 is FQGNSA. V lost 5 bases and J 1 base, leaving 12 bases between the germline ends. The CDR3 is made up of 15 amino acids. The CDR3 loop is CASSPPGGSYNEQFF. The CDR3 DNA reads as TGTGCCAGCAGCCCGCCGGGCGGGTCCTACAATGAGCAGTTCTTC. The full variable domain, its missing parts supplied by reference TRBV7-2 and TRBJ2-1, is GAGVSQSPSNKVTEKGKDVELRCDPISGHTALYWYRQSLGQGLEFLIYFQGNSAPDKSGLPSDRFSAERTGGSVSTLTIQRTQQEDSAVYLCASSPPGGSYNEQFFGPGTRLTVL.

This clone has a handful of counts. The V gene is TRBV7-2, the J gene TRBJ2-7; 15 nucleotides agree with TRBD2. The germline CDR1 and CDR2 sequences are SGHTA and FQGNSA. The V and J ends lost 5 bases and 6 bases, in that order; junction bases with no gene match: 8. This CDR3 spans 16 amino acids. DNA of the CDR3: TGTGCCAGCAGCCAAGGGACTAGCGGGAGGATCCCCGAGCAGTACTTC. Translation gives CASSQGTSGRIPEQYF.

The chain combines TRBV27 with TRBJ2-3; D unresolved. Germline lookup yields CDR1 MNHEY and CDR2 SMNVEV (reference sequence). The CDR3 contains 13 residues. Trimming stripped 6 bases from V and 2 bases from J, with 9 bases between. Here the CDR3 DNA reads TGTGCCAGCAGGTTGGTCTACACAGATACGCAGTATTTT. The encoded protein is CASRLVYTDTQYF.

The genes are TRBV27 and TRBJ2-7, with a tentative D call TRBD1 (5 bases). The CDR3 sequence is 15 residues long. Trimming left V 2 bases short and J 0 bases short, with 11 bases between. CDR1 MNHEY and CDR2 SMNVEV come from the germline V gene (reference sequence). The CDR3 DNA reads as TGTGCCAGCAGTTTAAGGCAGGGATACTCCTACGAGCAGTACTTC. Residues: CASSLRQGYSYEQYF.

The chain employs TRBV4-3 and TRBJ2-6; the D gene is possibly TRBD2 (5 bases). V was clipped by 0 bases and J by 4 bases, with 13 bases between them. Germline CDR1 is LGHNA and CDR2 is YSLEER. The CDR3 totals 17 residues. The CDR3 loop is CASSQDGDSYGANVLTF. CDR3 DNA: TGCGCCAGCAGCCAAGACGGGGATAGTTACGGGGCCAACGTCCTGACTTTC.

This chain links TRBV7-6 with TRBJ2-7, with D unclear. The CDR3 is 15 residues long. Germline CDR1 is SGHVS and CDR2 is FNYEAQ. V lost 3 bases, J lost 7 bases, and 19 bases lay in between. For the CDR3, the DNA is TGTGCCAGCAGCTTCGGTTCCACCCTTGTGGATGAGCAGTACTTC. Its translation: CASSFGSTLVDEQYF.

This chain uses TRBV11-2 with TRBJ2-2; D is uncertain. Per the germline V gene, CDR1 is SGHAT and CDR2 is FQNNGV. CDR3 length: 11 amino acids. The V end lost 1 base, the J end lost 10 bases, and 4 bases lay between the germline ends. CDR3 region: CASSLGQELFF. CDR3 DNA sequence: TGTGCCAGCAGCTTAGGACAGGAGCTGTTTTTT.

The count of this clone is one. The chain carries TRBV7-2 and TRBJ2-2, with TRBD2 identical over 7 bases. With V trimmed by 1 base and J by 4 bases, 3 bases remained unmatched. The CDR3 covers 15 residues. Per germline, CDR1 SGHTA and CDR2 FQGNSA. The DNA of the CDR3 is TGTGCCAGCAGCTTAGTGGGCGGGAGCACCGGGGAGCTGTTTTTT. It specifies CASSLVGGSTGELFF.

V is TRBV18 and J is TRBJ1-5; D may be TRBD1 (5 bases). The germline V gene has CDR1 KGHSH and CDR2 LQKENI. CDR3 size: 16 residues. V was trimmed by 2 bases and J by 2 bases, leaving 13 bases between them. The CDR3 bases are TGTGCCAGCTCACCAGGGGAGGGGTCGGGCAATCAGCCCCAGCATTTT. It yields the protein CASSPGEGSGNQPQHF.

This clone was detected a few times. The rearrangement joins TRBV5-1 to TRBJ1-1; D call uncertain. V shed 2 bases and J shed 2 bases, with 7 bases lying between them. The CDR3 runs to 13 residues. Germline assignment: CDR1 SGHRS and CDR2 YFSETQ. CDR3 in DNA: TGCGCCAGCAGCTTCGAGGGAAACACTGAAGCTTTCTTT. It translates to CASSFEGNTEAFF.

The chain uses TRBV30 and TRBJ1-1; D is undetermined. The V and J ends lost 4 bases and 0 bases respectively, with 6 bases between them. In germline, CDR1 is GTSNPN, CDR2 SVGIG (reference sequence). The CDR3 length is 12 residues. CDR3 bases: TGTGCCTGGAACGGGGTGAACACTGAAGCTTTCTTT. This gives the protein CAWNGVNTEAFF.

The CDR3 DNA sequence: TGTGCCAGCAGTCCGGGGCCTAGCTCCTACAATGAGCAGTTCTTC. Its translation is CASSPGPSSYNEQFF. The chain uses TRBV27 and TRBJ2-1; TRBD1 or TRBD2 may be the D gene (5 bases each). This CDR3 is built from 15 residues. In germline, CDR1 is MNHEY, CDR2 SMNVEV (reference sequence). V was trimmed by 5 bases and J by 0 bases, leaving 11 bases between them.

This clone occurred a few times. The chain's CDR3 is CASSTNLHNQPQHF. CDR3 DNA: TGTGCCAGCAGCACAAACTTACACAATCAGCCCCAGCATTTT. The chain uses TRBV6-5 and TRBJ1-5; D gene ambiguous. CDR1 and CDR2 from the germline V gene are MNHEY and SVGAGI. The CDR3 length is 14 residues. Trimming removed 6 bases from V and 3 bases from J, with 12 bases in between.